Each of the 17 T cell receptor beta chains below was sequenced from the same sample in a study of T cell responses to AZD1222 COVID-19 vaccine. Method: immunoSEQ multiplex PCR; TCRdb's copy keeps in-frame clones and lacks some. The sample records 90,000 to 130,000 clones, roughly 90% being singletons. Here the sequenced sample was peripheral blood, taken 28 days after the second AZD1222 dose. The receptors shown here come from an adult who received the AZD1222 COVID-19 vaccine.

The count of this clone is one. V gene TRBV27 combines with J gene TRBJ2-1; possible D gene TRBD1, 5 bases. This CDR3 is 12 amino acids long. CDR1 and CDR2 (germline): MNHEY, SMNVEV (reference sequence). Trimming shortened V by 6 bases and J by 9 bases, and 12 bases separated the two germline ends. CDR3 in amino acids: CASSTTESEQFF. The DNA for the CDR3 is TGTGCCAGCAGCACGACAGAAAGTGAGCAGTTCTTC.

This clone was seen only a few times. The chain links TRBV24-1 to TRBJ1-5, with D possibly TRBD1 on 5 matching bases. Trimming removed 2 bases from V and 7 bases from J, with 11 bases in between. The germline gives CDR1 KGHDR, CDR2 SFDVKD. The CDR3 extends over 14 amino acids. CDR3 nucleotides: TGTGCCACCAGTGATTCCTCAGGGCGACAGCCCCAGCATTTT. Translating it yields CATSDSSGRQPQHF.

This clone was recorded only once. This chain links TRBV7-2 with TRBJ2-7, with a tentative D call TRBD1 (5 bases). The CDR3 spans 14 residues. Between the trimmed V and J ends, which lost 1 base and 0 bases, there was a span of 7 bases. Germline CDR1 and CDR2: SGHTA and FQGNSA. The CDR3 reads CASSLDRSSYEQYF. The CDR3 bases are TGTGCCAGCAGCTTAGACAGGAGCTCCTACGAGCAGTACTTC.

V usage is TRBV7-3 and J usage is TRBJ2-5; possible D gene TRBD2, 6 bases. The CDR3 spans 13 residues. Trimming cost V 5 bases and J 2 bases, with 9 bases left between them. Germline V gene lookup returns CDR1 SGHTA and CDR2 FQGTGA. The CDR3 region is CASSPGLQETQYF. CDR3 bases: TGTGCCAGCAGCCCGGGACTGCAAGAGACCCAGTACTTC. Full variable domain (outside the CDR3, taken from reference TRBV7-3 and TRBJ2-5): GAGVSQTPSNKVTEKGKYVELRCDPISGHTALYWYRQSLGQGPEFLIYFQGTGAADDSGLPNDRFFAVRPEGSVSTLKIQRTERGDSAVYLCASSPGLQETQYFGPGTRLLVL.

This rearrangement joins TRBV19 to TRBJ1-1; D is possibly TRBD1 (5 bases). This CDR3 has 13 residues. Trimming removed 8 bases at V and 0 bases at J, with 10 bases between. Germline-derived CDR1 and CDR2 are LNHDA and SQIVND (reference sequence). Written as DNA, the CDR3 is TGTGCCAGTTCACAGGCCATGAACACTGAAGCTTTCTTT. This encodes CASSQAMNTEAFF.

This chain connects TRBV24-1 to TRBJ2-3; TRBD1 matches 10 bases. The CDR3 loop spans 16 amino acids. J gave up 4 bases and V 4 bases, and 7 bases lay outside the gene matches. The germline V gene has CDR1 KGHDR and CDR2 SFDVKD. CDR3 amino acids: CATSDSGTGAPDTQYF. In DNA, the CDR3 is TGTGCCACCAGTGACTCCGGGACAGGGGCCCCAGATACGCAGTATTTT.

J is TRBJ2-5 and V is TRBV2, with a possible D match to TRBD1 (5 bases). This CDR3 region has 12 residues. Deletions cut 5 bases from V and 4 bases from J, with 8 bases between. Looked up from germline, CDR1 is SNHLY and CDR2 is FYNNEI. CDR3 coding DNA: TGTGCCAGCAGTCAGGGCGGAGAGACCCAGTACTTC. Translation gives CASSQGGETQYF.

This clone showed up just a few times. The chain has TRBV5-1 and TRBJ1-1; D is uncertain. Trimming stripped 1 base from V and 2 bases from J, with 9 bases between. Germline values: CDR1 SGHRS, CDR2 YFSETQ. This CDR3 has 14 residues. CDR3 coding DNA: TGCGCCAGCAGCTTGTTGGACTTCAACACTGAAGCTTTCTTT. Translation gives CASSLLDFNTEAFF.

This clone was picked up one time. The chain links TRBV19 to TRBJ1-1; D perhaps matches TRBD1 (6 bases). V lost 3 bases and J lost 3, with 8 bases in between. CDR1 is LNHDA and CDR2 is SQIVND in the germline V gene (reference sequence). The CDR3 has 13 amino acids. The CDR3 DNA sequence: TGTGCCAGTAGTATGAAGGGGGACACTGAAGCTTTCTTT. Translated: CASSMKGDTEAFF.

The rearrangement uses TRBV27 and TRBJ1-5; D may be TRBD1 (6 bases). Germline V gene data show CDR1 as MNHEY and CDR2 as SMNVEV (reference sequence). The CDR3 is made up of 15 amino acids. The V and J ends lost 4 bases and 1 base respectively, with 11 bases between them. In nucleotides, the CDR3 is TGTGCCAGCAGTTGGGGGGGCACAAGCAATCAGCCCCAGCATTTT. As protein: CASSWGGTSNQPQHF.

The chain recombines TRBV11-3 with TRBJ2-1; 9 nucleotides align to TRBD2. CDR3 length: 16 amino acids. Trimming removed 4 bases from V and 0 bases from J; junction bases left unmatched: 4. The germline CDR1 and CDR2 sequences are SGHNT and YENEEA. The CDR3 loop reads CASSSGLASSYNEQFF. In nucleotides, the CDR3 is TGTGCCAGCAGCTCGGGACTAGCCAGCTCCTACAATGAGCAGTTCTTC.

V gene TRBV7-2 combines with J gene TRBJ2-7, with 13 nucleotides matching TRBD2. Germline V gene sequence: CDR1 SGHTA, CDR2 FQGNSA. This CDR3 comprises 16 residues. V shed 1 base and J 5 bases; nucleotides not matched to a gene: 5. In DNA form, the CDR3 reads TGTGCCAGCAGCTTAGTAGGGACTAGCGGGGTGGACGAGCAGTACTTC. It yields the protein CASSLVGTSGVDEQYF.

The V call is TRBV5-6, the J call TRBJ2-5; D unclear. V was clipped by 4 bases and J by 4 bases, with 11 bases between them. Germline assignment: CDR1 SGHDT and CDR2 YYEEEE. This CDR3 contains 13 residues. CDR3 nucleotide sequence: TGTGCCAGCAGCCGTACTACCCGAGAGACCCAGTACTTC. Translation: CASSRTTRETQYF.

This clone came up a few times. The V gene is TRBV9, the J gene TRBJ1-1; D gene unclear. V gave up 2 bases and J gave up 1 base, with 9 bases separating them. The CDR3 contains 14 residues. The germline CDR1 and CDR2 sequences are SGDLS and YYNGEE. CDR3 DNA sequence: TGTGCCAGCAGCGTTCGGCCGGGGAACACTGAAGCTTTCTTT. Translation gives CASSVRPGNTEAFF.

The genes are TRBV5-4 and TRBJ2-3, with 13 bases fitting TRBD2. The CDR3 is 16 residues long. Germline V lookup: CDR1 SGHNT, CDR2 YYREEE (reference sequence). J lost 1 base, V lost 3 bases, and 2 bases had no gene match. CDR3 bases: TGTGCCAGCAGCTCCGGGACTAGCGGGGGCACAGATACGCAGTATTTT. It encodes CASSSGTSGGTDTQYF.

The chain has TRBV12-3 or TRBV12-4 and TRBJ1-6; D is possibly TRBD1 (5 bases). The CDR3 runs 12 residues. Trimming took 1 base from V and 10 from J, leaving 5 bases between them. The CDR3 sequence: CASSLGTSPLHF. CDR3 DNA: TGTGCCAGCAGTTTAGGGACATCACCCCTCCACTTT.

This clone was counted once. This rearrangement joins TRBV5-3 to TRBJ1-1, with 8 bases fitting TRBD1. TRBV5-3 is reported as an ORF; its role is uncertain. The CDR3 extends over 16 amino acids. After removal of 5 bases from V and 0 bases from J, the junction contained 9 bases not matched to a gene. The CDR3 is CARRRDRGNLNTEAFF. The CDR3 bases are TGTGCCAGAAGGCGAGACAGGGGCAATTTGAACACTGAAGCTTTCTTT.